Listed below are T cell receptor beta chains from one sample, sequenced in a study of blood T cell repertoires in COVID-19. Some clones are missing from TCRdb's copy, which holds only in-frame ones; the method was immunoSEQ multiplex PCR. The sample carries approximately 150,000 clones, around 80% recorded once. The specimen sequenced was peripheral blood. All receptors come from a man in his 60s with active or convalescent COVID-19. CDR3s include the opening cysteine and the closing phenylalanine or tryptophan. D genes are given only for firm matches. Clone size appears in some rows only: once, few, many, or a class for an expanded clone.

v_gene,d_gene,j_gene,abundance,CDR3nt,CDR3aa
TRBV29-1,.,TRBJ2-7,.,TGCAGCGTTGTGGCGCAGGGGTACGAGCAGTACTTC,CSVVAQGYEQYF
TRBV5-6,.,TRBJ1-1,.,TGTGCCAGCAGCCTCGAGGGAATTAACACTGAAGCTTTCTTT,CASSLEGINTEAFF
TRBV10-3,.,TRBJ1-5,.,TGTGCCATCAGTGAGTCTGAACATAGCAATCAGCCCCAGCATTTT,CAISESEHSNQPQHF
TRBV3-1/TRBV3-2,TRBD1,TRBJ1-2,.,TGTGCCAGCAGCTCGGGACAGCGCGGCTATGGCTACACCTTC,CASSSGQRGYGYTF
TRBV19,TRBD2,TRBJ2-1,once,TGTGCCAGTAGTATACTTGGGCTACTAGCGGGACTTTCCAATGAGCAGTTCTTC,CASSILGLLAGLSNEQFF
TRBV2,.,TRBJ2-5,.,TGTGCGCAGGGAAACCAAGAGACCCAGTACTTC,CAQGNQETQYF
TRBV10-3,TRBD1,TRBJ1-2,few,TGTGCCATCAGTCAGGGGGCAATCTATGGCTACACCTTC,CAISQGAIYGYTF
TRBV5-1,.,TRBJ1-4,.,TGCGCCAGCAGCTTGGATGGCAGGCCGATAGAACTGTTTTTT,CASSLDGRPIELFF
TRBV5-1,.,TRBJ2-5,.,TGCGCCAGCAATTCGCGGGTAGAAGAGACCCAGTACTTC,CASNSRVEETQYF
TRBV18,TRBD1,TRBJ2-6,.,TGTGCCAGCTCGTACAGGGGGCGCACGGCTGGGGCCAACGTCCTGACTTTC,CASSYRGRTAGANVLTF
TRBV27,TRBD2,TRBJ2-3,few,TGTGCCAGCAGTGACCTCGGGGCGGGAGGCGATACGCAGTATTTT,CASSDLGAGGDTQYF
TRBV7-9,.,TRBJ1-4,.,TGTGCCAGCAGCCCCGATGAGGAAAAACTGTTTTTT,CASSPDEEKLFF
TRBV5-1,TRBD2,TRBJ2-2,.,TGCGCCAGCAGCTTTGGGACTAGCGGGATCGCCACCGGGGAGCTGTTTTTT,CASSFGTSGIATGELFF
TRBV6-1,.,TRBJ2-5,.,TGTGCCAGCAGTGAAGATCCCTTTAGGGGGGAGACCCAGTACTTC,CASSEDPFRGETQYF
TRBV28,TRBD1,TRBJ1-5,.,TGTGCCAGCAGAGGACAGGGGGCGGGTCAGCCCCAGCATTTT,CASRGQGAGQPQHF
TRBV12-5,.,TRBJ1-1,few,TGTGCTAGTGGTTGGGAGGGAACTGAAGCTTTCTTT,CASGWEGTEAFF
TRBV10-3,.,TRBJ2-5,.,TGTGCCATCAGTGAGGTGCAGGGGTGGACCCAGTACTTC,CAISEVQGWTQYF
TRBV28,.,TRBJ2-3,.,TGTGCCAGCAGTTCCCCAATCGGACTGAGAGACACAGATACGCAGTATTTT,CASSSPIGLRDTDTQYF
TRBV5-6,TRBD2,TRBJ2-5,.,TGTGCCAGCAGCTGGGGGTTAGCGGGAGGGAAAGAGACCCAGTACTTC,CASSWGLAGGKETQYF
TRBV12-3/TRBV12-4,.,TRBJ1-2,few,TGTGCCAGCAGCTCGAGGGTGAGCTATGGCTACACCTTC,CASSSRVSYGYTF
TRBV4-1,.,TRBJ1-1,once,TGCGCCAGCAGCCAAGTCAGGTCAATGAACACTGAAGCTTTCTTT,CASSQVRSMNTEAFF
TRBV6-5,.,TRBJ2-5,.,TGTGCCAGCAGTTACCCCGGACTCGCACGGCCAGAGACCCAGTACTTC,CASSYPGLARPETQYF
TRBV15,.,TRBJ2-7,.,TGTGCCACCAGCCAGTTCCAGGGCACCTACGAGCAGTACTTC,CATSQFQGTYEQYF
TRBV19,TRBD2,TRBJ2-1,.,TGTGCCAGTACTCTCGGGGGGGGTTACAATGAGCAGTTCTTC,CASTLGGGYNEQFF
TRBV5-1,.,TRBJ1-1,many,TGCGCCAGCAGCGTCGGACAGCCGTCAAAAAACACTGAAGCTTTCTTT,CASSVGQPSKNTEAFF
TRBV7-9,.,TRBJ2-7,.,TGTGCCAGCAGCTTTTTGGGGAGCTCCTACGAGCAGTACTTC,CASSFLGSSYEQYF
TRBV5-1,TRBD1,TRBJ2-5,.,TGCGCCAGCAGCTCGACAGGGACCCAAGAGACCCAGTACTTC,CASSSTGTQETQYF
TRBV6-5,TRBD1,TRBJ2-7,.,TGTGCCAGCAGCCAGACAGGGGACTCCTACGAGCAGTACTTC,CASSQTGDSYEQYF
TRBV2,.,TRBJ2-3,.,TGTGCCAGCAGTCAGGACAGTAACACAGATACGCAGTATTTT,CASSQDSNTDTQYF
TRBV29-1,TRBD2,TRBJ2-3,.,TGCAGCGCCCGGGAGGGTACAGATACGCAGTATTTT,CSAREGTDTQYF